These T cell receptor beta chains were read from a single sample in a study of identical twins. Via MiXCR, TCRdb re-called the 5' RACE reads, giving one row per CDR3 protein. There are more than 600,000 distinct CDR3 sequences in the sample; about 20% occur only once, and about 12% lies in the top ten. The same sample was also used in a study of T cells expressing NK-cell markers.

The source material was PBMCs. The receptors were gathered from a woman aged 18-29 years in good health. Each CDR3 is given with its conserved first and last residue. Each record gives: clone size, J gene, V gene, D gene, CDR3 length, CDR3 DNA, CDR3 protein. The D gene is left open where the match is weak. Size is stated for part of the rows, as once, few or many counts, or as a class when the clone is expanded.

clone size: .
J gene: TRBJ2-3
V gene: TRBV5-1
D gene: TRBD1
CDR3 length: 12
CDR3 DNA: TGCGCCACAGGACAGGGTGACGATACGCAGTATTTT
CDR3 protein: CATGQGDDTQYF

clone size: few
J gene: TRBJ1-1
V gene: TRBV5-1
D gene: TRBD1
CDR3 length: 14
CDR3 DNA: TGCGCCAGCAGCTGGGGACAGCAGAACACTGAAGCTTTCTTT
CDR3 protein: CASSWGQQNTEAFF

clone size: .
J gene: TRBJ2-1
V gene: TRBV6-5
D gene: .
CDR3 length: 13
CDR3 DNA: TGTGCCAGCAGTTATACTATCAACAATGAGCAGTTCTTC
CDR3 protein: CASSYTINNEQFF

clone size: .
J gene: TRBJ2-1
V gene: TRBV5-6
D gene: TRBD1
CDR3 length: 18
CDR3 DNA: TGTGCCATGGGCCCCCTGCTCATCTGGACAGGGGTTAACAATGAGCAGTTCTTC
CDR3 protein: CAMGPLLIWTGVNNEQFF

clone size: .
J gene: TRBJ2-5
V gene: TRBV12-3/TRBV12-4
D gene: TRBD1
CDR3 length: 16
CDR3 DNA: TGTGCCAGCAGCGCTGGACAGGGGCTCCTGGAAGAGACCCAGTACTTC
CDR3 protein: CASSAGQGLLEETQYF

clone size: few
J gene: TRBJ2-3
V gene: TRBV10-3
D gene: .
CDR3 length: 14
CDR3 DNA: TGTGCCATCAGTGCGCGACGCGGGCAAGATACGCAGTATTTT
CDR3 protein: CAISARRGQDTQYF

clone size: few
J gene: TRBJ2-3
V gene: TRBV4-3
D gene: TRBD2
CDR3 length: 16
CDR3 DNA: TGCGCCAGCAGCCAGAGGGCCCTAGCGGACACAGATACGCAGTATTTT
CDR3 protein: CASSQRALADTDTQYF

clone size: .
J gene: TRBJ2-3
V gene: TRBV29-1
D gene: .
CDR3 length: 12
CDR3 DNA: TGCAGCACGGACAGAAGCGCAGATACGCAGTATTTT
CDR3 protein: CSTDRSADTQYF

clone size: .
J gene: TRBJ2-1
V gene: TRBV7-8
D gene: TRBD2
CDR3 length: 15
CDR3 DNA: TGTGCCAGCAGCAGGCTAGCGGGAGTTGCCAATGAGCAGTTCTTC
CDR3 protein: CASSRLAGVANEQFF

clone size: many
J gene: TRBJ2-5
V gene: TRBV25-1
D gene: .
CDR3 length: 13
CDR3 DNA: TGTGCCAGCAGTGCTCCAGGGACAGAGACCCAGTACTTC
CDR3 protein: CASSAPGTETQYF

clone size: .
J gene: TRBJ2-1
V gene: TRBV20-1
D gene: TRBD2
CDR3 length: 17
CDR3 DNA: TGCAGTGCTCAAACGACCGGGGGACTAGCGGGAAACAATGAGCAGTTCTTC
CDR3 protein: CSAQTTGGLAGNNEQFF

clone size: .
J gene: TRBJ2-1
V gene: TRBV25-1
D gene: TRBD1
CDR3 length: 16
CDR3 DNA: TGTGCCAGCAGTAAGTTAGGGACAGCCCTGAACAATGAGCAGTTCTTC
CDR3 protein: CASSKLGTALNNEQFF

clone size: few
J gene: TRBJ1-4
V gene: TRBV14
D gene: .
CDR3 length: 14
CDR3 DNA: TGTGCCAGCAGCCAAGAGACCTATAATGAAAAACTGTTTTTT
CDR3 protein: CASSQETYNEKLFF

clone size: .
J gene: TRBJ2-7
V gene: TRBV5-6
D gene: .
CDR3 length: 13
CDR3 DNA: TGTGCCAGCAGTTCGGACTACCCTTTGGAGCAGTACTTC
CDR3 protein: CASSSDYPLEQYF

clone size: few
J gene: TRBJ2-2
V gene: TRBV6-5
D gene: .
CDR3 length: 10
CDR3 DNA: TGTGCCAGCGCTCCCGGGGAGCTGTTTTTT
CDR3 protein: CASAPGELFF

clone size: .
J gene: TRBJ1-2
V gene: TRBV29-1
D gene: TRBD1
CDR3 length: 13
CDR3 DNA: TGCAGCGTTGGTGTCGGGACAGTCTATGGCTACACCTTC
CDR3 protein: CSVGVGTVYGYTF

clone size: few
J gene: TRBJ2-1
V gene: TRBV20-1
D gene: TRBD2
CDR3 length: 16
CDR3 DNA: TGCAGTGCCAATCCCGTACAGCGGGAGGGTTACAATGAGCAGTTCTTC
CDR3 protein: CSANPVQREGYNEQFF

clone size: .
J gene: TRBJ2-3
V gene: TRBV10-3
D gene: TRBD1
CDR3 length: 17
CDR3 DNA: TGTGCCATCAGCCCCCCTCAGGGGGTATCAGAAACAGATACGCAGTATTTT
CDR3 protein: CAISPPQGVSETDTQYF

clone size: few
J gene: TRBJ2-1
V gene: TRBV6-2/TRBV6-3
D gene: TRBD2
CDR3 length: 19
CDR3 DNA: TGTGCCAGCAGTTACTCGATTCCTAGCGGGATAAGCTCCTACAATGAGCAGTTCTTC
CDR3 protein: CASSYSIPSGISSYNEQFF

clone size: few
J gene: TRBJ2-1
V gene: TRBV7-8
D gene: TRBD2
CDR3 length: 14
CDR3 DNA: TGTGCCAGCATCTATAGCGGGAGATCGAGGGAGCAGTTCTTC
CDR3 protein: CASIYSGRSREQFF

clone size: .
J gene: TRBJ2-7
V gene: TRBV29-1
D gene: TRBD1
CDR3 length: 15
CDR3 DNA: TGCAGCGTTCTCCAAGGGACAGTAAGTTTCTACGAGCAGTACTTC
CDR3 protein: CSVLQGTVSFYEQYF

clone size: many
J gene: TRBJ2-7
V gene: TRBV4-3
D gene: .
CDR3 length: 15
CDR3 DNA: TGCGCCAGCAGCCAAGAGGGCCCCCAGCCCTACGAGCAGTACTTC
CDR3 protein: CASSQEGPQPYEQYF

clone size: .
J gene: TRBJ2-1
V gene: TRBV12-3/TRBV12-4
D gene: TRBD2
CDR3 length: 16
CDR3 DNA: TGTGCCAGCACCCCCCAGGCGGGAGGGTCCTACAATGAGCAGTTCTTC
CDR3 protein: CASTPQAGGSYNEQFF

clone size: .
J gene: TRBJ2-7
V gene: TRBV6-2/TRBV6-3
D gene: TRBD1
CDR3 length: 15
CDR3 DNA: TGTGCCAGCAGAAACGACAGGGGCGAGTACTACGAGCAGTACTTC
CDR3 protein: CASRNDRGEYYEQYF

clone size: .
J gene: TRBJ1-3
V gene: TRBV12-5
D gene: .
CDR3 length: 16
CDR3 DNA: TGTGCTAGTGGTTTGTCTACTACAGGGACTGGAAACACCATATATTTT
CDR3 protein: CASGLSTTGTGNTIYF

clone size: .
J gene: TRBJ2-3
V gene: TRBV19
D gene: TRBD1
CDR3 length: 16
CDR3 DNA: TGTGCCAGCCAACACAGGGGGCTGACACGCACAGATACGCAGTATTTT
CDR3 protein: CASQHRGLTRTDTQYF

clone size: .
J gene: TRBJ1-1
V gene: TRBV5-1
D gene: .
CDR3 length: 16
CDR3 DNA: TGCGCCAGCAGCTTATCTTCCAATCGGGCTGCCACTGAAGCTTTCTTT
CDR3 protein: CASSLSSNRAATEAFF

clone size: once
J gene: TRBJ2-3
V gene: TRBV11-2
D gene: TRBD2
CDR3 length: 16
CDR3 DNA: TGTGCCAGCAGAAAACTAGCGGGGGGCGTGTTAGATACGCAGTATTTT
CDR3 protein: CASRKLAGGVLDTQYF

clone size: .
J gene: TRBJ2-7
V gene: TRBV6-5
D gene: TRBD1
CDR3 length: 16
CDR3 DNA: TGTGCCAGCAGTTACTCCTCAGGGGGCGCGTCCTACGAGCAGTACTTC
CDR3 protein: CASSYSSGGASYEQYF

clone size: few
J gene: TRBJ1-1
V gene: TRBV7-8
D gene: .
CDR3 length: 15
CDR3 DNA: TGTGCCAGCAGCTTATACGTTTCAGGGAGGACTGAAGCTTTCTTT
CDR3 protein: CASSLYVSGRTEAFF

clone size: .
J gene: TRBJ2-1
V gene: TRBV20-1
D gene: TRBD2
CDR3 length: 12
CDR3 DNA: TGCAGTGTTCCGGGACTAGAGAATGAGCAGTTCTTC
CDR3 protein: CSVPGLENEQFF

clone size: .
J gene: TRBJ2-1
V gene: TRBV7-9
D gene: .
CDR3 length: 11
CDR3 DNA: TGTGCCAGCAGCGATCTAGGGGTGGTGTTCTTC
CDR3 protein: CASSDLGVVFF

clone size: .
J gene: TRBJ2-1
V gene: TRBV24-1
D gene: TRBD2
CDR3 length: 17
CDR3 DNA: TGTGCCACCAGTGATCCTGGTACTAGCGGGAGCAGAAATGAGCAGTTCTTC
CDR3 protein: CATSDPGTSGSRNEQFF

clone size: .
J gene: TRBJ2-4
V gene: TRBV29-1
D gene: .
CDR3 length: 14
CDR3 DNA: TGCAGCGCCTTTGGAGGGAAGGGCAAAAACATTCAGTACTTC
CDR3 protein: CSAFGGKGKNIQYF

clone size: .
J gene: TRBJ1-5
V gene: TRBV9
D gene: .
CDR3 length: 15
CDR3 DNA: TGTGCCAGCAGTCCAAACACGGTAGGCAATCAGCCCCAGCATTTT
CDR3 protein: CASSPNTVGNQPQHF

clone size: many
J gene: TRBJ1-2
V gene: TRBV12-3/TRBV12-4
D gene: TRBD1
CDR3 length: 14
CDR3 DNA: TGTGCCAGCAGTCGAAACCAGGGGGCGCATGGCTACACCTTC
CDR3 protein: CASSRNQGAHGYTF

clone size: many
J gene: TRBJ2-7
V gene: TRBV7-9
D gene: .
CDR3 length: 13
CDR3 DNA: TGTGCCAGCACGGGGCAGGATCCCTACGAGCAGTACTTC
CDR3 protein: CASTGQDPYEQYF